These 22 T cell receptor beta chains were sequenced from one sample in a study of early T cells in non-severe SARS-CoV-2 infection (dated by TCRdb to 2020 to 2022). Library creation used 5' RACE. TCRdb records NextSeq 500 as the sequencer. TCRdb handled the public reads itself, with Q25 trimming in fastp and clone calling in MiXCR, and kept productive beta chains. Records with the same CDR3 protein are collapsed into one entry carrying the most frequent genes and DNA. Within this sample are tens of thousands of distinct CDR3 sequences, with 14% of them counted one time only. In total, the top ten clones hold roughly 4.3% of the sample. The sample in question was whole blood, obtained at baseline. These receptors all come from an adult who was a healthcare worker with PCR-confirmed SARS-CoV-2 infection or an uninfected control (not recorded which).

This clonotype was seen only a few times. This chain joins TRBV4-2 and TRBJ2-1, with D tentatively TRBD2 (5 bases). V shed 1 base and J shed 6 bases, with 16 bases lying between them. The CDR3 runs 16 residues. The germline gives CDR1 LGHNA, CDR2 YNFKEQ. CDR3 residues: CASSQVPGGLFNEQFF. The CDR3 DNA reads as TGTGCCAGCAGCCAAGTTCCTGGCGGACTTTTCAATGAGCAGTTCTTC.

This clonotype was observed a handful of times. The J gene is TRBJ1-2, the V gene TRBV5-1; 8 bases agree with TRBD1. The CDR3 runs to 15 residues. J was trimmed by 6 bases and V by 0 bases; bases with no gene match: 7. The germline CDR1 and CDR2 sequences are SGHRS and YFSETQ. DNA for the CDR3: TGCGCCAGCAGCTTGGGGACAGGGCGAGGCGATGGCTACACCTTC. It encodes CASSLGTGRGDGYTF.

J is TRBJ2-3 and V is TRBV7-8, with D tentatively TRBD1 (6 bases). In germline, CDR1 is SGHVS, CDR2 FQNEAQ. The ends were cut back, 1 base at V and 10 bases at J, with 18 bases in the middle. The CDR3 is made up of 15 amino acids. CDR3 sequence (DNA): TGTGCCAGCAGCTTAGGGTCCCAGGGGTATTGGGCGCAGTATTTT. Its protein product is CASSLGSQGYWAQYF. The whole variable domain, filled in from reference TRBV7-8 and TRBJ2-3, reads GAGVSQSPRYKVAKRGQDVALRCDPISGHVSLFWYQQALGQGPEFLTYFQNEAQLDKSGLPSDRFFAERPEGSVSTLKIQRTQQEDSAVYLCASSLGSQGYWAQYFGPGTRLTVL.

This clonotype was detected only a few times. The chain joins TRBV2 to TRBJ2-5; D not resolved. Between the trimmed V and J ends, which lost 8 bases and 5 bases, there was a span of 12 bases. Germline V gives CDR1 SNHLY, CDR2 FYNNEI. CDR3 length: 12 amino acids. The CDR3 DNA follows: TGTGCCAGCGCCCAAATTAGGGAGACCCAGTACTTC. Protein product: CASAQIRETQYF.

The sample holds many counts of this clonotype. The CDR3 DNA reads TGTGCCTCCCGTCCCGGGGGGGAGCAAGAGACCCAGTACTTC. The encoded protein is CASRPGGEQETQYF. The chain combines TRBV18 with TRBJ2-5, with TRBD2 identical over 8 bases. J lost 2 bases, V lost 11 bases, and 10 bases had no gene match. Germline loops: CDR1 KGHSH, CDR2 LQKENI. CDR3 length: 14 residues.

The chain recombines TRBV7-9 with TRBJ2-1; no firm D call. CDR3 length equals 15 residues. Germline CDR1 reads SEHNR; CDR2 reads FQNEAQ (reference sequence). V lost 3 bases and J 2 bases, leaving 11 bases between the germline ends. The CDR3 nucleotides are TGTGCCAGCAGCTTGGGAAGCGAGACCTACAATGAGCAGTTCTTC. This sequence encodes CASSLGSETYNEQFF.

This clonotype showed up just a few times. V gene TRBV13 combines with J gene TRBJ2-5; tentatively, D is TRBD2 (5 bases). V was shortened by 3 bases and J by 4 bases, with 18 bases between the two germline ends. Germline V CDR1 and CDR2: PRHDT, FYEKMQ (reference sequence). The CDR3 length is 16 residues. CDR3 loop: CASSLSEANQRETQYF. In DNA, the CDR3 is TGTGCCAGCAGCTTGTCGGAGGCAAATCAAAGAGAGACCCAGTACTTC.

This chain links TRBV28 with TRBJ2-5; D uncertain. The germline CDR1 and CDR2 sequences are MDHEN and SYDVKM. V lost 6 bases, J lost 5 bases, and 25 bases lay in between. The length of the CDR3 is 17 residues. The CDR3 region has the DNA TGTGCCAGCAGCCCGGATTCGGCAATCAAGCTTGGGGAGACCCAGTACTTC. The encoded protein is CASSPDSAIKLGETQYF.

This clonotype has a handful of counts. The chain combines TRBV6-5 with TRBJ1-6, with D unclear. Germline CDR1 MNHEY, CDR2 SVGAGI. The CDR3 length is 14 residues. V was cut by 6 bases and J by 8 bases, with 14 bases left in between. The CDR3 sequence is CASRTTTGDSPLHF. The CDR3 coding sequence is TGTGCCAGCAGAACGACTACCGGGGATTCACCCCTCCACTTT.

The CDR3 loop is CASSFYIRAHEQYF. In DNA, the CDR3 is TGTGCCAGCAGTTTTTATATCAGGGCACACGAGCAGTACTTC. V gene TRBV28 combines with J gene TRBJ2-7; maybe TRBD1 (5 bases). CDR1 is MDHEN and CDR2 is SYDVKM in the germline V gene. V was cut by 3 bases and J by 5 bases, with 14 bases left in between. The CDR3 is 14 amino acids.

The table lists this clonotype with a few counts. The CDR3 bases are TGTGCCAGCAGCCGACAGGGACCTAGCACAGATACGCAGTATTTT. It yields the protein CASSRQGPSTDTQYF. The chain couples TRBV11-2 to TRBJ2-3; 7 positions agree with TRBD1. The CDR3 covers 15 residues. Trimming at V came to 5 bases and at J to 0 bases, leaving 5 bases not matched to a gene. CDR1 SGHAT and CDR2 FQNNGV come from the germline V gene.

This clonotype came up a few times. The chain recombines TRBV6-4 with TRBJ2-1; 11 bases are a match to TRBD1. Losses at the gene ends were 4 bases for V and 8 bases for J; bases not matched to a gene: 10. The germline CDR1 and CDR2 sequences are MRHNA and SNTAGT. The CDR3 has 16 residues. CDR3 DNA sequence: TGTGCCAGCAGTGGGGGGACAGGGGGTAAGAACGATGAGCAGTTCTTC. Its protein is CASSGGTGGKNDEQFF.

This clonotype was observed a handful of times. CDR3 sequence (DNA): TGCAGCGTTGAAGATCCGGTAGGCTCCTACGAGCAGTACTTC. Amino acid sequence: CSVEDPVGSYEQYF. The rearrangement joins TRBV29-1 to TRBJ2-7, with D unresolved. CDR1 and CDR2 (germline): SQVTM, ANQGSEA. V lost 0 bases to trimming and J lost 0 bases, with 9 bases between them. The CDR3 has 14 residues.

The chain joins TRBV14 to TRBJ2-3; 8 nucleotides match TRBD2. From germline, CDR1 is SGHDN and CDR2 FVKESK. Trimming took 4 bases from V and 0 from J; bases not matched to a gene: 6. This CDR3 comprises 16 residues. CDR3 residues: CASSLKLAASTDTQYF. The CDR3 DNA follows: TGTGCCAGCAGCCTCAAACTAGCGGCTAGCACAGATACGCAGTATTTT.

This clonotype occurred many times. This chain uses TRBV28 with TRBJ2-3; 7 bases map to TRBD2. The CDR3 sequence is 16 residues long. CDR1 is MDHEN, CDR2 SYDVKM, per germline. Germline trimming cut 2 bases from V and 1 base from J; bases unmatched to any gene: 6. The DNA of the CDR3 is TGTGCCAGCAGTTTAGACCGGGCGGGAGGCACAGATACGCAGTATTTT. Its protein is CASSLDRAGGTDTQYF.

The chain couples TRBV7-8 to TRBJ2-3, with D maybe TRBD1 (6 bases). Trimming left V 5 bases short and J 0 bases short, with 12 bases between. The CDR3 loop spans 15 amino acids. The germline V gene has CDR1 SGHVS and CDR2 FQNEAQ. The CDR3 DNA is TGTGCCAGCAGCACCCTAACAGGGAGCACAGATACGCAGTATTTT. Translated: CASSTLTGSTDTQYF.

CDR3 protein: CASSVGRGLQETQYF. The CDR3, as DNA: TGTGCCAGCAGCGTAGGACGGGGACTTCAAGAGACCCAGTACTTC. The chain is built from TRBV9 and TRBJ2-5, with D perhaps matching TRBD2 (6 bases). This CDR3 spans 15 amino acids. Germline V lookup: CDR1 SGDLS, CDR2 YYNGEE. V lost 0 bases, J lost 2 bases, and 11 bases lay in between.

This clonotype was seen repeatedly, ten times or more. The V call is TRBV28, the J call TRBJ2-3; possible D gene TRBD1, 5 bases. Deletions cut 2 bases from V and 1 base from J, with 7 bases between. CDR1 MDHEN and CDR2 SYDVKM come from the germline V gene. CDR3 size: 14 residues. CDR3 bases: TGTGCCAGCAGTTTAATAGGGGGCACAGATACGCAGTATTTT. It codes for CASSLIGGTDTQYF. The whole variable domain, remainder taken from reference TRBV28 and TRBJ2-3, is DVKVTQSSRYLVKRTGEKVFLECVQDMDHENMFWYRQDPGLGLRLIYFSYDVKMKEKGDIPEGYSVSREKKERFSLILESASTNQTSMYLCASSLIGGTDTQYFGPGTRLTVL.

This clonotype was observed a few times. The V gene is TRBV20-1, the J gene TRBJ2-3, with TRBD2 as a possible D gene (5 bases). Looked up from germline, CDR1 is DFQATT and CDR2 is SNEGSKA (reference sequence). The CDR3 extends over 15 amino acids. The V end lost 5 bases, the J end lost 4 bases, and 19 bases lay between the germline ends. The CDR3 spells CSAPPRTLTADTQYF. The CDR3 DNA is TGCAGTGCTCCCCCACGGACTTTGACGGCAGATACGCAGTATTTT.

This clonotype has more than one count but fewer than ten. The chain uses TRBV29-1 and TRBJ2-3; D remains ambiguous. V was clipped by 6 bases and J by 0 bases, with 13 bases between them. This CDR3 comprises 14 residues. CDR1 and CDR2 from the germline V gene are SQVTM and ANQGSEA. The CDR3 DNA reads TGCAGCGTCACGGAACGGACCAGCACAGATACGCAGTATTTT. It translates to CSVTERTSTDTQYF.

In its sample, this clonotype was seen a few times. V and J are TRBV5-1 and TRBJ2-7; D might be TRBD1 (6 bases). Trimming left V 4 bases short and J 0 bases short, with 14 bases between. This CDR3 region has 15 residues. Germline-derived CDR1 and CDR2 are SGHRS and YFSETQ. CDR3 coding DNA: TGCGCCAGCAGCCCCGGGACACCCCTCTCCTACGAGCAGTACTTC. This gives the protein CASSPGTPLSYEQYF. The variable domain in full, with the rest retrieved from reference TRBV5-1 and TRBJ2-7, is KAGVTQTPRYLIKTRGQQVTLSCSPISGHRSVSWYQQTPGQGLQFLFEYFSETQRNKGNFPGRFSGRQFSNSRSEMNVSTLELGDSALYLCASSPGTPLSYEQYFGPGTRLTVT.

The CDR3 DNA reads as TGTGCCAGCAGCTTGGACGGCGACTTGAACACTGAAGCTTTCTTT. Protein sequence: CASSLDGDLNTEAFF. The chain combines TRBV5-6 with TRBJ1-1; D is uncertain. V lost 0 bases and J 0 bases, leaving 9 bases between the germline ends. Per the germline V gene, CDR1 is SGHDT and CDR2 is YYEEEE. The CDR3 is 15 residues long.